The subject of this entry is one T cell receptor (beta chain). The antigen is not known. V shed 1 base and J 2 bases; nucleotides not matched to a gene: 8. The CDR3 totals 17 residues. Germline CDR1 and CDR2: SGHVS and FQNEAQ. This entry belongs to a study of vaccination and CD4 T cells after COVID-19. Cultured CD4+ T cells had their DNA profiled by the Oncomine TCR Beta short-read assay. A single record per CDR3 protein comes from TCRdb applying MiXCR to the PCR reads. The sample holds around 20,000 distinct CDR3 sequences, 44% seen once. Time point described: late sampling 161 to 241 days after vaccination in three convalescent patients. Described treatment: approximately nine-day PBMC culture with coronavirus spike peptide pools or control peptides (ViraFEST assay).

The chain recombines TRBV7-8 with TRBJ1-5; TRBD1 aligns across 7 bases. This sample comprised CD4+ T cells from blood, cultured in vitro, obtained about 7 months after SARS-CoV-2 vaccination. The TCR originated in a human donor who had recovered from COVID-19. DNA for the CDR3: TGTGCCAGCAGCTTAGGTCCAGGGGGTGGGCGCAATCAGCCCCAGCATTTT. Protein: CASSLGPGGGRNQPQHF.